Detailed here is one T cell receptor beta chain. Its specificity is not known. Full-length variable regions came from constant-region reverse primers plus semi-nested Nested Universal Primer A PCR. TCRdb reprocessed the 5' RACE reads with MiXCR, giving one entry per CDR3 protein. The table lists 25,000 to 40,000 distinct CDR3 sequences, less than 25% of them singletons. CDR1 and CDR2 (germline): SGHKS, YYEKEE (reference sequence). The CDR3 has 14 residues. The ends were cut back, 0 bases at V and 8 bases at J, with 12 bases in the middle. Study results and caveats: In terms of TCR gene usage, tumor memory CD4+ T cells clustered together with blood and lymph node memory CD4+ cells, as well as with lymph node naive CD4+ cells.

This TCR was recovered from a female donor with breast cancer. V is TRBV5-5 and J is TRBJ2-1; D is perhaps TRBD1 (6 bases). The specimen sequenced was memory CD4+ T cells sorted from blood. Stated subset: memory CD4+ T cells, CD4+CD45RO+CD25-. CDR3 bases: TGTGCCAGCAGCTTGGGGCAGGGGATCTATGAGCAGTTCTTC. Its translation: CASSLGQGIYEQFF.